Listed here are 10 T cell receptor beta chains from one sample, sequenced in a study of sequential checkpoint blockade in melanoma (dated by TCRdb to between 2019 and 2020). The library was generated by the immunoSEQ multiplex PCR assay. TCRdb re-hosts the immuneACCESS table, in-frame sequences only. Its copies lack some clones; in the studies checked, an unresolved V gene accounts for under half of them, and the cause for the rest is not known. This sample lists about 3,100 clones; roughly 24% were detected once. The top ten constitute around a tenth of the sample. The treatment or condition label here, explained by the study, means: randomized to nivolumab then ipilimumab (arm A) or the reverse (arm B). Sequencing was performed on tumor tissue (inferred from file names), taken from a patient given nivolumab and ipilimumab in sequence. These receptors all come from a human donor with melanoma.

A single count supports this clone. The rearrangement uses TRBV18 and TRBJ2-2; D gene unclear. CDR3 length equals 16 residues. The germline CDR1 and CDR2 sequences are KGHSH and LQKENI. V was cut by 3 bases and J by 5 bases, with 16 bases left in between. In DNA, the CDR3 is TGTGCCAGCTCACCTCGTGCAGAAGTGGGGACCGGGGAGCTGTTTTTT. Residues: CASSPRAEVGTGELFF.

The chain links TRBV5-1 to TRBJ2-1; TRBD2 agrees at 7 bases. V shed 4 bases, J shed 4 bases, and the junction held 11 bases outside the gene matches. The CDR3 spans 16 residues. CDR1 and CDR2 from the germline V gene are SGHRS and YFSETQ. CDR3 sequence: CASSPETSTLYNEQFF. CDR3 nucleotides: TGCGCCAGCAGCCCGGAGACTAGCACCCTGTACAATGAGCAGTTCTTC.

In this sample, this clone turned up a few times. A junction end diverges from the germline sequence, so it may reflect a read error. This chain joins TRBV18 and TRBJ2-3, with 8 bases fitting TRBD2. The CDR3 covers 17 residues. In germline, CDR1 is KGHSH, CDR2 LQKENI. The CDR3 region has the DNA TGTGCCACCTCAATAGCGGGGCCGCCGCTTAGCACAGATACGCAGTATTTT. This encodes CATSIAGPPLSTDTQYF.

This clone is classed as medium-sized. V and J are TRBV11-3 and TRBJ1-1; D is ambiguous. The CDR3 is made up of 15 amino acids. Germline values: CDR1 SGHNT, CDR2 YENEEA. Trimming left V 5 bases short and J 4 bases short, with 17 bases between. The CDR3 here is CASSQPRGWATEAFF. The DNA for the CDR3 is TGTGCCAGCAGCCAACCCCGGGGTTGGGCCACTGAAGCTTTCTTT. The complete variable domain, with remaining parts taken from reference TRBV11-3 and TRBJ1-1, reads EAGVVQSPRYKIIEKKQPVAFWCNPISGHNTLYWYLQNLGQGPELLIRYENEEAVDDSQLPKDRFSAERLKGVDSTLKIQPAELGDSAVYLCASSQPRGWATEAFFGQGTRLTVV.

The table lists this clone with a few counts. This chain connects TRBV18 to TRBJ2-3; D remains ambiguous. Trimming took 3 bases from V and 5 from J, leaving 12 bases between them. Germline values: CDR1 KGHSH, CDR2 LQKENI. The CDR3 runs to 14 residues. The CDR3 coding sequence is TGTGCCAGCTCACCGCTATCCTCTGGAGATACGCAGTATTTT. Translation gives CASSPLSSGDTQYF.

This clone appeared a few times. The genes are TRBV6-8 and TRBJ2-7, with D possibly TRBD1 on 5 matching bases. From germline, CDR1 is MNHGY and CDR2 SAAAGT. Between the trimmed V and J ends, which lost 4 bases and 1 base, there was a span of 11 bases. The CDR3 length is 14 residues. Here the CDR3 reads CASSSQGGSYEQYF. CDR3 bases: TGTGCCAGCAGTTCCCAGGGTGGGTCCTACGAGCAGTACTTC.

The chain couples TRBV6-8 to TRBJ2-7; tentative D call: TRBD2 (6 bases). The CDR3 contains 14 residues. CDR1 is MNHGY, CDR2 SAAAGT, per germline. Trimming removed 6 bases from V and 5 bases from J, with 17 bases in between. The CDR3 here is CASRAIGEVHEQYF. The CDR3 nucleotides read TGTGCCAGCAGGGCGATCGGGGAGGTCCACGAGCAGTACTTC.

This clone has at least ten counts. The CDR3, as DNA: TGTGCCAGCAGCTCAACCTCCGGACAGGCCGCGGCACCCCTCCACTTT. Translation gives CASSSTSGQAAAPLHF. The chain couples TRBV11-3 to TRBJ1-6, with 7 bases that match TRBD1. Germline CDR1 SGHNT, CDR2 YENEEA. J gave up 11 bases and V 4 bases, and 14 bases lay outside the gene matches. The CDR3 consists of 16 residues.

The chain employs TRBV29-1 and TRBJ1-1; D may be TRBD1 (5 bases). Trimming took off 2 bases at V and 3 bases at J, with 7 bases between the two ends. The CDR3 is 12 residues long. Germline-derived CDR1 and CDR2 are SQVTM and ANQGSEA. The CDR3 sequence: CSVERGDTEAFF. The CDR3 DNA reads TGCAGCGTTGAAAGGGGAGACACTGAAGCTTTCTTT.

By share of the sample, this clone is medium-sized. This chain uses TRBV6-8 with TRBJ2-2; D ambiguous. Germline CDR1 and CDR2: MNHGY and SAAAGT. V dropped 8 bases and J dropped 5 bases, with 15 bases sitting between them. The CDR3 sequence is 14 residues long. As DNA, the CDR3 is TGTGCCAGCTCCTTGTTTGTGGGGACCGGGGAGCTGTTTTTT. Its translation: CASSLFVGTGELFF.